A single sample is the source of the 8 T cell receptor beta chains below, sequenced in a study of T cells of healthy individuals. Each CDR3 protein gets one entry after TCRdb re-called the 5' RACE reads with MiXCR. This table has some 69,000 distinct CDR3 sequences, roughly 15% appearing once. These receptors all come from a human donor in good health.

This clonotype occurred a few times. DNA for the CDR3: TGTGCCAGCAGCCAAGACGCGGGTCAGCCCCAGCATTTT. Its translation is CASSQDAGQPQHF. The V gene is TRBV4-2, the J gene TRBJ1-5; no firm D call. In germline, CDR1 is LGHNA, CDR2 YNFKEQ. Trimming removed 0 bases at V and 6 bases at J, with 6 bases between. The CDR3 spans 13 residues.

The J gene is TRBJ2-2, the V gene TRBV6-4; 7 bases map to TRBD2. Germline assignment: CDR1 MRHNA and CDR2 SNTAGT. The CDR3 runs 14 residues. The V segment lost 6 bases and the J segment 5 bases; nucleotides outside the gene matches: 6. This CDR3 is CASSTSVGTGELFF. CDR3 sequence (DNA): TGTGCCAGCAGCACTAGCGTAGGTACCGGGGAGCTGTTTTTT.

This clonotype was counted at least ten times. The rearrangement uses TRBV5-1 and TRBJ2-1; TRBD1 aligns across 7 bases. CDR3 length: 15 amino acids. Looked up from germline, CDR1 is SGHRS and CDR2 is YFSETQ. V lost 2 bases to trimming and J lost 3 bases; unmatched junction nucleotides: 5. The CDR3 protein is CASSFGTDFYNEQFF. The CDR3 bases are TGCGCCAGCAGCTTCGGGACAGACTTCTACAATGAGCAGTTCTTC.

The V gene is TRBV4-3, the J gene TRBJ2-2; no firm D call. The CDR3 runs 16 residues. Germline CDR1 reads LGHNA; CDR2 reads YSLEER. V lost 4 bases and J 5 bases, leaving 17 bases between the germline ends. Written as DNA, the CDR3 is TGCGCCAGCAGCCTTCGGTTGACCCCGAGAACCGGGGAGCTGTTTTTT. Translated, it gives CASSLRLTPRTGELFF.

This clonotype showed up just a few times. The rearrangement links TRBV3-1 to TRBJ2-6, with 10 bases fitting TRBD1. Germline V gives CDR1 LGHDT, CDR2 YNNKEL (reference sequence). With V trimmed by 2 bases and J by 4 bases, 11 bases remained unmatched. The CDR3 spans 19 residues. CDR3 amino acids: CASSQRARTGGSGANVLTF. The CDR3 DNA reads as TGTGCCAGCAGCCAAAGGGCCCGGACAGGGGGTTCAGGGGCCAACGTCCTGACTTTC.

This clonotype was detected a few times. The chain joins TRBV9 to TRBJ2-5, with a weak D call TRBD2 (7 bases). This CDR3 has 15 amino acids. V was trimmed by 0 bases and J by 4 bases, leaving 13 bases between them. Looked up from germline, CDR1 is SGDLS and CDR2 is YYNGEE. The CDR3 is CASSVGGGPGETQYF. The CDR3 nucleotides read TGTGCCAGCAGCGTAGGGGGGGGCCCCGGAGAGACCCAGTACTTC.

This clonotype was observed at least ten times. The chain carries TRBV2 and TRBJ2-2; D is ambiguous. V lost 5 bases to trimming and J lost 7 bases, with 5 bases between them. Germline CDR1 and CDR2: SNHLY and FYNNEI. This CDR3 is 11 amino acids long. CDR3 sequence: CASSKNGELFF. The CDR3 DNA is TGTGCCAGCAGTAAGAACGGGGAGCTGTTTTTT.

This clonotype occurred many times. The chain employs TRBV28 and TRBJ1-1; D not certain. The CDR3 is made up of 14 amino acids. The V gene's germline CDR1 is MDHEN and CDR2 SYDVKM. The V and J ends lost 3 bases and 5 bases respectively, with 13 bases between them. The CDR3 DNA follows: TGTGCCAGCAGTTTGTCCAGTGGAGGGACTGAAGCTTTCTTT. Protein sequence: CASSLSSGGTEAFF.